These 29 T cell receptor beta chains came from one sample sequenced in a study of T cell repertoires in cytomegalovirus infection. A single record per CDR3 protein comes from TCRdb applying MiXCR to the reads. The sample gives 680,000 or so distinct CDR3 sequences, approximately 40% of which show up once; about 2.8% is in the top ten. The sequencing sample was made of PBMCs. Receptors originate from a human donor in good health (CMV status not recorded). Some clones in this sample may be carry-over from other donors' samples.

The V call is TRBV20-1, the J call TRBJ2-1; D is uncertain. The germline gives CDR1 DFQATT, CDR2 SNEGSKA (reference sequence). V was trimmed by 7 bases and J by 7 bases, leaving 11 bases between them. This CDR3 has 11 residues. The CDR3 DNA reads as TGCAGTGTCTCGCGTAAAAATGAGCAGTTCTTC. Protein: CSVSRKNEQFF.

The J gene is TRBJ1-2, the V gene TRBV12-5; 9 positions match TRBD1. Germline V gives CDR1 LGHNT, CDR2 FRNRAP. Unmatched junction bases numbered 9, after V lost 5 bases and J lost 8 bases. The length of the CDR3 is 14 residues. This chain's CDR3 is CASGLDRDRVGYTF. Written as DNA, the CDR3 is TGTGCTAGTGGTCTGGACCGGGACAGGGTAGGCTACACCTTC.

This clonotype was detected once. The chain employs TRBV6-6 and TRBJ1-2; TRBD1 is a possible D gene (6 bases). The germline V gene encodes CDR1 MNHNY and CDR2 SVGAGI (reference sequence). The V end was cut by 4 bases, the J end by 6 bases, with 15 bases between. This CDR3 comprises 14 residues. CDR3 DNA sequence: TGTGCCAGCAGTTCCACCACAGGGTGCAATGGCTACACCTTC. Its protein is CASSSTTGCNGYTF.

V is TRBV18 and J is TRBJ1-1; maybe TRBD1 (6 bases). Germline values: CDR1 KGHSH, CDR2 LQKENI. Between the trimmed V and J ends, which lost 2 bases and 1 base, there was a span of 17 bases. The CDR3 length is 17 residues. In nucleotides, the CDR3 is TGTGCCAGCTCACCAAGAGGGACACCTGACCCGAACACTGAAGCTTTCTTT. Protein: CASSPRGTPDPNTEAFF.

The rearrangement joins TRBV7-8 to TRBJ2-3; 14 nucleotides line up with TRBD2. Germline V CDR1 and CDR2: SGHVS, FQNEAQ. Trimming removed 1 base from V and 5 bases from J; junction bases left unmatched: 17. The CDR3 consists of 21 residues. CDR3 sequence reads: CASSLVSPRVTSGRARDTQYF. CDR3 in DNA: TGTGCCAGCAGCTTAGTTTCCCCCCGGGTGACTAGCGGGAGGGCCAGAGATACGCAGTATTTT.

The J gene is TRBJ1-4, the V gene TRBV7-3; 8 bases line up with TRBD1. Germline values: CDR1 SGHTA, CDR2 FQGTGA. Trimming took 5 bases from V and 7 from J; bases not matched to a gene: 6. The CDR3 extends over 14 amino acids. This CDR3 is CASSPGGAGEKLFF. CDR3 in DNA: TGTGCCAGCAGCCCAGGGGGCGCAGGTGAAAAACTGTTTTTT.

This clonotype showed up just a few times. The chain has TRBV7-6 and TRBJ1-2; 7 bases match TRBD1. The germline V gene has CDR1 SGHVS and CDR2 FNYEAQ. V was clipped by 2 bases and J by 5 bases; unmatched bases: 8. The CDR3 length is 15 residues. CDR3 nucleotides: TGTGCCAGCAGCTTAACCCGCGGACAGGAATATGGCTACACCTTC. It codes for CASSLTRGQEYGYTF.

This clonotype was observed many times. This chain uses TRBV7-8 with TRBJ1-4, with a weak D call TRBD1 (6 bases). This CDR3 is 15 amino acids long. From germline, CDR1 is SGHVS and CDR2 FQNEAQ. Trimming took off 2 bases at V and 3 bases at J, with 10 bases between the two ends. CDR3 loop: CASSLYGQSNEKLFF. In nucleotides, the CDR3 is TGTGCCAGCAGCTTATACGGACAGTCTAATGAAAAACTGTTTTTT. The full variable domain, rest sourced from reference TRBV7-8 and TRBJ1-4, is GAGVSQSPRYKVAKRGQDVALRCDPISGHVSLFWYQQALGQGPEFLTYFQNEAQLDKSGLPSDRFFAERPEGSVSTLKIQRTQQEDSAVYLCASSLYGQSNEKLFFGSGTQLSVL.

The chain employs TRBV28 and TRBJ1-5; D gene ambiguous. Trimming took 4 bases from V and 8 from J, leaving 9 bases between them. The CDR3 extends over 12 amino acids. CDR1 is MDHEN, CDR2 SYDVKM, per germline. The CDR3 loop is CASSSGKEPQHF. Written as DNA, the CDR3 is TGTGCCAGCAGTTCCGGTAAGGAGCCCCAGCATTTT.

The rearrangement joins TRBV19 to TRBJ2-3; D remains unclear. CDR1 and CDR2 from the germline V gene are LNHDA and SQIVND (reference sequence). The CDR3 length is 14 residues. With 3 bases removed from V and 5 bases from J, the gap between germline ends came to 12 bases. CDR3 nucleotides: TGTGCCAGTAGTATCGCCAGGTCTATAGATACGCAGTATTTT. This translates into CASSIARSIDTQYF.

This clonotype was seen only a few times. The J gene is TRBJ1-1, the V gene TRBV7-9, with no clear D. Trimming shortened V by 9 bases and J by 3 bases, and 14 bases separated the two germline ends. The germline CDR1 and CDR2 sequences are SEHNR and FQNEAQ (reference sequence). The CDR3 totals 13 residues. The CDR3 reads CASMWGRDTEAFF. In nucleotides, the CDR3 is TGTGCCAGTATGTGGGGAAGGGACACTGAAGCTTTCTTT.

Ten or more counts support this clonotype. As DNA, the CDR3 is TGTGCCAGCACGGCGCCCAGCACAGATACGCAGTATTTT. Translated, it gives CASTAPSTDTQYF. V gene TRBV7-2 combines with J gene TRBJ2-3; D ambiguous. Germline CDR1 and CDR2: SGHTA and FQGNSA. Trimming stripped 7 bases from V and 0 bases from J, with 8 bases between. This CDR3 is built from 13 residues.

V gene TRBV2 combines with J gene TRBJ2-3; 9 bases line up with TRBD2. V was clipped by 8 bases and J by 6 bases; unmatched bases: 6. Germline CDR1 reads SNHLY; CDR2 reads FYNNEI. This CDR3 contains 13 residues. This chain's CDR3 is CASSSGVMDTQYF. The CDR3 nucleotides are TGTGCCAGCTCTAGCGGGGTCATGGATACGCAGTATTTT.

J is TRBJ1-1 and V is TRBV5-6; D might be TRBD1 (5 bases). Trimming removed 1 base at V and 4 bases at J, with 14 bases between. The CDR3 runs to 15 residues. Germline values: CDR1 SGHDT, CDR2 YYEEEE. CDR3 DNA: TGTGCCAGCAGCTTGTTTCAGGGCGGGGTCACTGAAGCTTTCTTT. This translates into CASSLFQGGVTEAFF.

The genes are TRBV27 and TRBJ1-2; no firm D call. With 6 bases removed from V and 6 bases from J, the gap between germline ends came to 14 bases. CDR3 length: 13 amino acids. Germline V gives CDR1 MNHEY, CDR2 SMNVEV (reference sequence). The CDR3 loop is CASRRPGRDGYTF. CDR3 coding DNA: TGTGCCAGCAGACGACCAGGCCGGGATGGCTACACCTTC.

Many counts were recorded for this clonotype. The chain recombines TRBV11-2 with TRBJ1-1; D gene ambiguous. Trimming stripped 1 base from V and 3 bases from J, with 6 bases between. Germline assignment: CDR1 SGHAT and CDR2 FQNNGV. The CDR3 covers 13 residues. This CDR3 reads CASSLGPDTEAFF. CDR3 nucleotides: TGTGCCAGCAGCTTAGGGCCGGACACTGAAGCTTTCTTT.

The chain combines TRBV15 with TRBJ1-5, with a possible D match to TRBD1 (5 bases). Between the trimmed V and J ends, which lost 1 base and 0 bases, there was a span of 19 bases. CDR1 and CDR2 from the germline V gene are LNHNV and YYDKDF (reference sequence). The CDR3 is 19 residues long. The CDR3 protein is CATSRVSQRTTYSNQPQHF. CDR3 nucleotide sequence: TGTGCCACCAGCAGAGTTAGTCAGAGGACAACCTATAGCAATCAGCCCCAGCATTTT.

The chain joins TRBV28 to TRBJ2-1, with D tentatively TRBD2 (6 bases). The CDR3 spans 16 residues. Germline V CDR1 and CDR2: MDHEN, SYDVKM. V lost 4 bases to trimming and J lost 0 bases, with 13 bases between them. CDR3 region: CASSSALAFSYNEQFF. The CDR3 nucleotides are TGTGCCAGCAGTTCAGCGCTAGCGTTCTCCTACAATGAGCAGTTCTTC.

This clonotype was detected ten times or more. The rearrangement uses TRBV7-2 and TRBJ2-2; 8 nucleotides align to TRBD1. The V segment lost 5 bases and the J segment 3 bases; nucleotides outside the gene matches: 5. The germline V gene encodes CDR1 SGHTA and CDR2 FQGNSA. The CDR3 totals 15 residues. The CDR3 nucleotides read TGTGCCAGCAGCCGACAGGGGTTAGACACCGGGGAGCTGTTTTTT. It yields the protein CASSRQGLDTGELFF.

This clonotype was picked up one time. This sequence joins TRBV28 and TRBJ1-2; 7 bases agree with TRBD1. Germline V lookup: CDR1 MDHEN, CDR2 SYDVKM. This CDR3 contains 17 residues. Germline trimming cut 5 bases from V and 7 bases from J; bases unmatched to any gene: 19. The CDR3 DNA follows: TGTGCCAGCAGTCAGCCGGGTTGGCAGGGGGAATCGTCTGGCTACACCTTC. Amino acids: CASSQPGWQGESSGYTF.

The chain recombines TRBV7-9 with TRBJ1-4; D uncertain. The germline CDR1 and CDR2 sequences are SEHNR and FQNEAQ (reference sequence). The CDR3 runs 17 residues. V lost 1 base and J lost 0, with 12 bases in between. CDR3 protein: CASSLGNTGATNEKLFF. In nucleotides, the CDR3 is TGTGCCAGCAGCTTAGGTAATACCGGCGCAACTAATGAAAAACTGTTTTTT.

This clonotype has a handful of counts. V usage is TRBV19 and J usage is TRBJ2-3, with unresolved D. This CDR3 region has 15 residues. The germline V and J ends were trimmed by 3 bases and 3 bases, with 13 bases remaining between them. CDR1 LNHDA and CDR2 SQIVND come from the germline V gene (reference sequence). The CDR3 DNA follows: TGTGCCAGTAGTATCGAGGCCCACCGGACAGATACGCAGTATTTT. Its translation: CASSIEAHRTDTQYF.

This clonotype was detected ten times or more. The CDR3 region is CASSSRGHDYGYTF. As DNA, the CDR3 is TGTGCCAGCAGCTCTAGGGGGCACGACTATGGCTACACCTTC. This chain links TRBV7-2 with TRBJ1-2; 7 nucleotides align to TRBD1. CDR1 is SGHTA, CDR2 FQGNSA, per germline. With 4 bases clipped from V and 3 bases from J, the junction kept 5 bases outside the gene matches. CDR3 size: 14 residues.

The V call is TRBV30, the J call TRBJ1-2; D unresolved. Trimming removed 0 bases at V and 6 bases at J, with 11 bases between. This CDR3 has 13 amino acids. Per germline, CDR1 GTSNPN and CDR2 SVGIG (reference sequence). This CDR3 reads CAWSVVGPNGYTF. The CDR3 DNA reads as TGTGCCTGGAGTGTCGTAGGGCCTAATGGCTACACCTTC. Full variable domain (outside the CDR3, taken from reference TRBV30 and TRBJ1-2): SQTIHQWPATLVQPVGSPLSLECTVEGTSNPNLYWYRQAAGRGLQLLFYSVGIGQISSEVPQNLSASRPQDRQFILSSKKLLLSDSGFYLCAWSVVGPNGYTFGSGTRLTVV.

The CDR3 bases are TGTGCCACCAGCCCTAGGGGCTCTGGGGCCAACGTCCTGACTTTC. It is translated as CATSPRGSGANVLTF. The V gene is TRBV15, the J gene TRBJ2-6; maybe TRBD1 (5 bases). The CDR3 is 15 residues long. Germline CDR1 reads LNHNV; CDR2 reads YYDKDF (reference sequence). The V end was cut by 5 bases, the J end by 0 bases, with 8 bases between.

V and J are TRBV11-2 and TRBJ1-1; 8 bases are a match to TRBD1. V gave up 5 bases and J gave up 5 bases; unmatched junction bases: 10. Germline values: CDR1 SGHAT, CDR2 FQNNGV. The CDR3 consists of 15 residues. CDR3 in amino acids: CASSGSLNRGTEAFF. Written as DNA, the CDR3 is TGTGCCAGCAGCGGCTCGCTCAACAGGGGGACTGAAGCTTTCTTT.

The gene calls are TRBV7-2 and TRBJ2-2; 9 bases fit TRBD2. V shed 4 bases and J 3 bases; nucleotides not matched to a gene: 18. The CDR3 runs to 20 residues. Germline-derived CDR1 and CDR2 are SGHTA and FQGNSA. CDR3 coding DNA: TGTGCCAGCAGCTATCCCCCGGGACCAGCGGGAGGTGCGCACACCGGGGAGCTGTTTTTT. Translated, it gives CASSYPPGPAGGAHTGELFF.

The chain is built from TRBV6-5 and TRBJ2-4; no clear D. The V and J ends lost 5 bases and 6 bases respectively, with 8 bases between them. The CDR3 loop spans 12 amino acids. CDR1 MNHEY and CDR2 SVGAGI come from the germline V gene. The CDR3 DNA reads as TGTGCCAGCAGTCAGAGTGCAAACATTCAGTACTTC. As protein: CASSQSANIQYF.

This clonotype was seen a few times. CDR3 residues: CASSALQGQLYNSPLHF. The DNA for the CDR3 is TGTGCCAGCAGTGCTTTACAGGGCCAGTTATATAATTCACCCCTCCACTTT. The chain carries TRBV2 and TRBJ1-6, with D possibly TRBD1 on 6 matching bases. The germline V gene encodes CDR1 SNHLY and CDR2 FYNNEI. The V end lost 4 bases, the J end lost 4 bases, and 17 bases lay between the germline ends. This CDR3 is 17 amino acids long.